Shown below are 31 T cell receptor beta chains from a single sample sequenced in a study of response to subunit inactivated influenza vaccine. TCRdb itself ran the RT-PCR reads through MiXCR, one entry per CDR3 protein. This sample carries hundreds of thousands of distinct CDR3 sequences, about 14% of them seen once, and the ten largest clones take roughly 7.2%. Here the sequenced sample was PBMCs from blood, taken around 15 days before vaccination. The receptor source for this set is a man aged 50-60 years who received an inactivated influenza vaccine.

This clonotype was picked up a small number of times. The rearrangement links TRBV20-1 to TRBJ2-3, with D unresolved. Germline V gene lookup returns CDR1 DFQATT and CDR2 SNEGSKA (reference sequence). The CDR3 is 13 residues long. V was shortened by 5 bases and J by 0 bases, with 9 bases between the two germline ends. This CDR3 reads CSAPIPSTDTQYF. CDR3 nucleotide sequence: TGCAGTGCTCCTATACCTAGCACAGATACGCAGTATTTT.

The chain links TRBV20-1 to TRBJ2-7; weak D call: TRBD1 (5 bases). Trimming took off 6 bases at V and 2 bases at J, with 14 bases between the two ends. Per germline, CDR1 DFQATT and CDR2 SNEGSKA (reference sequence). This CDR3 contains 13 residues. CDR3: CSAAGQGTYEQYF. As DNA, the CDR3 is TGCAGTGCCGCCGGCCAGGGAACCTACGAGCAGTACTTC.

CDR3 amino acids: CSARGPGFEQFF. Here the CDR3 DNA reads TGCAGTGCTAGAGGGCCGGGATTTGAGCAGTTCTTC. This rearrangement joins TRBV20-1 to TRBJ2-1; D might be TRBD2 (5 bases). CDR1 DFQATT and CDR2 SNEGSKA come from the germline V gene (reference sequence). V shed 1 base and J shed 9 bases, with 10 bases lying between them. CDR3 length: 12 amino acids.

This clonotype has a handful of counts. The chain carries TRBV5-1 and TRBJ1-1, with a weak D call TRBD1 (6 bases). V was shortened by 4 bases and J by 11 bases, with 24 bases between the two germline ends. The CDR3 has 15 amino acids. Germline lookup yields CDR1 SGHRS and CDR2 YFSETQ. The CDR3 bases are TGCGCCAGCAGCGTAACCGGGACACCCTCACTGAGGGCTTTCTTT. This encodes CASSVTGTPSLRAFF.

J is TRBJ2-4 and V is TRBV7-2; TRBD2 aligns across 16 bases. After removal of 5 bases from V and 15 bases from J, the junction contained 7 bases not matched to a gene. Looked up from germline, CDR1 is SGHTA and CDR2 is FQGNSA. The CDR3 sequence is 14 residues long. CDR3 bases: TGTGCCAGCAGCCTTGGGACTAGCGGGGGGGCCCCGTACTTC. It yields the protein CASSLGTSGGAPYF.

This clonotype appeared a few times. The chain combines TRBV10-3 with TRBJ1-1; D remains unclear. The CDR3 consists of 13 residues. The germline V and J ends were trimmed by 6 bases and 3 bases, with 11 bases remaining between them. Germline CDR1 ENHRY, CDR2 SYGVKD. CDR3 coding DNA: TGTGCCATCAGGGCCCCCAAGGACACTGAAGCTTTCTTT. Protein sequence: CAIRAPKDTEAFF.

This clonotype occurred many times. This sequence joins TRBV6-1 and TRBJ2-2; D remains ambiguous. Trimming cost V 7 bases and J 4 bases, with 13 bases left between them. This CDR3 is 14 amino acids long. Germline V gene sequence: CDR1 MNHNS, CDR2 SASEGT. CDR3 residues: CASIEAGLTGELFF. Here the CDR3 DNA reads TGTGCCAGCATAGAGGCTGGTCTCACCGGGGAGCTGTTTTTT.

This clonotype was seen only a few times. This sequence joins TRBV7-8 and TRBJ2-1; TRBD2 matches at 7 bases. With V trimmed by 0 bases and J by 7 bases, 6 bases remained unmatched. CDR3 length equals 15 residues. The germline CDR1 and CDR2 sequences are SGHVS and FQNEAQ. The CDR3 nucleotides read TGTGCCAGCAGCTTAGCGGCGGGAGATTGGAATGAGCAGTTCTTC. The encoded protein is CASSLAAGDWNEQFF.

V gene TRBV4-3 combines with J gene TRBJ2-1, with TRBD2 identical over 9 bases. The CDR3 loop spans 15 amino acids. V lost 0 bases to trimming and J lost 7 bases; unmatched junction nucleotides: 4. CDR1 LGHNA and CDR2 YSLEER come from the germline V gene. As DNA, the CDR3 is TGCGCCAGCAGCCAAGATATGCTAGCGGGGAATGAGCAGTTCTTC. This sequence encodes CASSQDMLAGNEQFF.

The CDR3 sequence is CASSPQGGPETQYF. In nucleotides, the CDR3 is TGCGCCAGCAGCCCTCAGGGAGGGCCGGAGACCCAGTACTTC. The chain couples TRBV4-1 to TRBJ2-5, with 7 bases identical to TRBD2. J was trimmed by 5 bases and V by 4 bases; bases with no gene match: 7. Germline loops: CDR1 MGHRA, CDR2 YSYEKL. This CDR3 contains 14 residues.

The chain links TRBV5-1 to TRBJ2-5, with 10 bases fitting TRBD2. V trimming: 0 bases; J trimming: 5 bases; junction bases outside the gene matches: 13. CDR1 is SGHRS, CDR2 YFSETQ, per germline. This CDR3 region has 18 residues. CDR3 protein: CASSLATQASGSGETQYF. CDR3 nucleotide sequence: TGCGCCAGCAGCTTGGCCACCCAGGCTAGCGGGAGTGGGGAGACCCAGTACTTC.

The CDR3 is CASSRDRGTQPQHF. The CDR3 DNA follows: TGTGCCAGCAGTAGGGACAGGGGGACTCAGCCCCAGCATTTT. The chain couples TRBV12-3 or TRBV12-4 to TRBJ1-5; 11 nucleotides align to TRBD1. This CDR3 spans 14 amino acids. V shed 5 bases and J 6 bases; nucleotides not matched to a gene: 3.

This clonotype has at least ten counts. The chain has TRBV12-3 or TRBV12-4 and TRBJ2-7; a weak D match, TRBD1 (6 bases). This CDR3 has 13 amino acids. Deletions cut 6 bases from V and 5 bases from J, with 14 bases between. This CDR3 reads CASSLDRLNEQYF. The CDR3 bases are TGTGCCAGCAGCCTAGACAGGTTAAACGAGCAGTACTTC.

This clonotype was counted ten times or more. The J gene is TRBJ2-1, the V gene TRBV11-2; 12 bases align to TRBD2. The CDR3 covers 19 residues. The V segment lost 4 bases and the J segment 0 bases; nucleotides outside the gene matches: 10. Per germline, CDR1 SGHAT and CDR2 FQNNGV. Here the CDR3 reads CASSSTWTSGTDSYNEQFF. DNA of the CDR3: TGTGCCAGCAGCTCTACCTGGACTAGCGGGACCGACTCCTACAATGAGCAGTTCTTC.

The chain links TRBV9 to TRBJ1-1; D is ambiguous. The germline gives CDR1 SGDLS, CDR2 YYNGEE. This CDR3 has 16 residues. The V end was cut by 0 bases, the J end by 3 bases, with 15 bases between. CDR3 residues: CASSVEPGIGHTEAFF. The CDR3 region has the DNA TGTGCCAGCAGCGTAGAGCCAGGAATCGGACACACTGAAGCTTTCTTT.

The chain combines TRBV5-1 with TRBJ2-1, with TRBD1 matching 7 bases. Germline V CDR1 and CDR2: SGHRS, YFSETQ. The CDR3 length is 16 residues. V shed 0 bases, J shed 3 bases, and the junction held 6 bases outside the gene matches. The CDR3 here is CASSLVPRDSYNEQFF. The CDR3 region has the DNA TGCGCCAGCAGCTTGGTACCCCGGGACAGCTACAATGAGCAGTTCTTC. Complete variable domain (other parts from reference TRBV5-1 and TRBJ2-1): KAGVTQTPRYLIKTRGQQVTLSCSPISGHRSVSWYQQTPGQGLQFLFEYFSETQRNKGNFPGRFSGRQFSNSRSEMNVSTLELGDSALYLCASSLVPRDSYNEQFFGPGTRLTVL.

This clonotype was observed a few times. The CDR3 spells CASSLDRISSYEQYF. Here the CDR3 DNA reads TGTGCCAGCAGCTTGGATCGGATTTCCTCCTACGAGCAGTACTTC. The chain combines TRBV5-6 with TRBJ2-7; D is uncertain. CDR1 is SGHDT and CDR2 is YYEEEE in the germline V gene. The germline V and J ends were trimmed by 0 bases and 0 bases, with 10 bases remaining between them. This CDR3 is built from 15 residues.

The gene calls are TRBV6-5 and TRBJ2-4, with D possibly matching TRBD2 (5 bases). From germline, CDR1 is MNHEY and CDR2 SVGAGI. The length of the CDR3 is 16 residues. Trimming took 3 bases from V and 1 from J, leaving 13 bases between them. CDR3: CASSYSVWRAKNIQYF. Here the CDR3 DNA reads TGTGCCAGCAGTTATTCTGTTTGGAGGGCCAAAAACATTCAGTACTTC.

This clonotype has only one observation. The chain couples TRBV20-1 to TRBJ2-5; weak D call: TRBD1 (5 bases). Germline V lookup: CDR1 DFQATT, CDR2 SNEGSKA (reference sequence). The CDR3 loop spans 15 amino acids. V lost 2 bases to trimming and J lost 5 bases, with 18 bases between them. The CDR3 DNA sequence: TGCAGTGCTAGAACCCTTCCAGGGTATGGGGAGACCCAGTACTTC. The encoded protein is CSARTLPGYGETQYF.

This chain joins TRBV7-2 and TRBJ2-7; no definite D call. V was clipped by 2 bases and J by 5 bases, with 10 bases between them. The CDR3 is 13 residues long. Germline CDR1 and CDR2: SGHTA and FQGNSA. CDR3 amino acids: CASSLISGHEQYF. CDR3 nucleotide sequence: TGTGCCAGCAGCTTAATTTCGGGTCACGAGCAGTACTTC. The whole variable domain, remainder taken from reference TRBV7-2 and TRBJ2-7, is GAGVSQSPSNKVTEKGKDVELRCDPISGHTALYWYRQSLGQGLEFLIYFQGNSAPDKSGLPSDRFSAERTGGSVSTLTIQRTQQEDSAVYLCASSLISGHEQYFGPGTRLTVT.

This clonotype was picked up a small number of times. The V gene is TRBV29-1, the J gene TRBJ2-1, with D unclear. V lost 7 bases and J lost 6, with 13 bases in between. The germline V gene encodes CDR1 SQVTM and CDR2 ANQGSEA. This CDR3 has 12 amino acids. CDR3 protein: CSATQGSNEQFF. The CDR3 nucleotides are TGCAGCGCCACTCAAGGCAGCAATGAGCAGTTCTTC.

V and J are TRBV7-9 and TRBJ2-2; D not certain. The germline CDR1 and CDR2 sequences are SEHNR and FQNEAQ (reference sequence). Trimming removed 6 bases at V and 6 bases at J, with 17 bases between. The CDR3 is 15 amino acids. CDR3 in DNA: TGTGCCAGCAGTCCACGGGCCCTTACGGCCGGGGAGCTGTTTTTT. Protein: CASSPRALTAGELFF.

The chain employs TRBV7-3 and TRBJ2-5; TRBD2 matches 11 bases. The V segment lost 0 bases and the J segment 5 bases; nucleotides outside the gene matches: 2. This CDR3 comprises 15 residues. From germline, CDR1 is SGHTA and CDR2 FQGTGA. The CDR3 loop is CASSLTPSGRETQYF. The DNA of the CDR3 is TGTGCCAGCAGCTTAACTCCTAGCGGGAGGGAGACCCAGTACTTC. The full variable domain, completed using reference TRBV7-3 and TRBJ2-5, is GAGVSQTPSNKVTEKGKYVELRCDPISGHTALYWYRQSLGQGPEFLIYFQGTGAADDSGLPNDRFFAVRPEGSVSTLKIQRTERGDSAVYLCASSLTPSGRETQYFGPGTRLLVL.

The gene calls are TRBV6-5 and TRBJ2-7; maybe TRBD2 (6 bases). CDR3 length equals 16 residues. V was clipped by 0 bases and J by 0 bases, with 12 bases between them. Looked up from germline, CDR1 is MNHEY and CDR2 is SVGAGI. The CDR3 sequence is CASSYSMEGPSYEQYF. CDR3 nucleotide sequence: TGTGCCAGCAGTTACTCGATGGAGGGGCCCTCCTACGAGCAGTACTTC.

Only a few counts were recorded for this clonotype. CDR3 sequence (DNA): TGCGCCAGCAGCCAAGATCGGACATTGAATTCACCCCTCCACTTT. Its protein is CASSQDRTLNSPLHF. The chain uses TRBV4-3 and TRBJ1-6, with TRBD1 as a possible D gene (5 bases). Germline loops: CDR1 LGHNA, CDR2 YSLEER. Trimming pared 0 bases from V and 7 bases from J, leaving 10 bases between. This CDR3 has 15 amino acids.

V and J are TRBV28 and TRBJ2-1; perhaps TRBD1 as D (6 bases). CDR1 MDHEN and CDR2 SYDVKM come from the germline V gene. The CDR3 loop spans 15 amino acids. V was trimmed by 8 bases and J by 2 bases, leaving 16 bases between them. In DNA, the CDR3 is TGTGCCAGCCGTAATCGACAGGAAACCTACAATGAGCAGTTCTTC. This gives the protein CASRNRQETYNEQFF.

CDR3 in amino acids: CASRKKGLAGVSYEQYF. CDR3 bases: TGTGCCAGCAGAAAAAAGGGACTAGCGGGAGTATCCTACGAGCAGTACTTC. The chain links TRBV6-1 to TRBJ2-7, with 14 bases that match TRBD2. This CDR3 region has 17 residues. J lost 1 base, V lost 6 bases, and 8 bases had no gene match. The germline V gene encodes CDR1 MNHNS and CDR2 SASEGT.

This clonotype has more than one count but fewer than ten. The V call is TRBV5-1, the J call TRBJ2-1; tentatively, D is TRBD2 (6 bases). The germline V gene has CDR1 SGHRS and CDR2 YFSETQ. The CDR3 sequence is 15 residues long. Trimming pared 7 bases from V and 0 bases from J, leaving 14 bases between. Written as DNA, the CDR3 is TGCGCCAGCGGTATAGCGGAAAGCTCCTACAATGAGCAGTTCTTC. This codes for CASGIAESSYNEQFF.

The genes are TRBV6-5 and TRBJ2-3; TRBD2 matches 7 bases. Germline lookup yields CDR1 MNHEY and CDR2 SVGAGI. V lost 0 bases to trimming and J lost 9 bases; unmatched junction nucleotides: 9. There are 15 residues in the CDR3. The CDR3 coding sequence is TGTGCCAGCAGTTACTCGCGGGAGCGGAAAGAGACGCAGTATTTT. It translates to CASSYSRERKETQYF.

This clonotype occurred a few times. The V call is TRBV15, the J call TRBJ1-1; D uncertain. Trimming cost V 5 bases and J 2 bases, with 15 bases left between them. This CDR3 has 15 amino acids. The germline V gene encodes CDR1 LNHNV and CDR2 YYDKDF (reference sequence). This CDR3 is CATSPEGKRNTEAFF. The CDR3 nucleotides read TGTGCCACCAGCCCCGAAGGGAAGAGAAACACTGAAGCTTTCTTT.

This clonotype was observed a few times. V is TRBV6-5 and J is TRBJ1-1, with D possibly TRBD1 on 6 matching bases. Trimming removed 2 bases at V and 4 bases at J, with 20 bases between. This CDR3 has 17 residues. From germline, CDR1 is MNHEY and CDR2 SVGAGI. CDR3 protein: CASSYAKWITGITEAFF. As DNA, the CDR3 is TGTGCCAGCAGTTACGCCAAATGGATTACAGGGATCACTGAAGCTTTCTTT.